This T cell receptor (beta chain) appears in the sequencing data of a study of T cell changes during pregnancy in multiple sclerosis. Here immunoSEQ multiplex PCR was the method, and the copy in TCRdb shows in-frame clones only, minus some. The table records around 40,000 clones, approximately 89% of them present only once. CDR3 length: 14 amino acids. Germline CDR1 reads SGHRS; CDR2 reads YFSETQ. The V end lost 4 bases, the J end lost 4 bases, and 14 bases lay between the germline ends. A single count supports this clone. The chain uses TRBV5-1 and TRBJ1-1, with D possibly matching TRBD1 (5 bases). The sequenced sample was CD4+ T cells from peripheral blood mononuclear cells, obtained in the first trimester of pregnancy. This TCR derives from a female donor with multiple sclerosis, enrolled in a pregnancy study. The CDR3 nucleotides are TGCGCCAGCAGCAGGCAGGGTGGGGCCACTGAAGCTTTCTTT. This encodes CASSRQGGATEAFF.